Following are 24 T cell receptor beta chains from one sample sequenced in a study of blood T cell repertoires in COVID-19. Measured with immunoSEQ multiplex PCR; TCRdb has only the in-frame clones, and not every one. The data hold approximately 97,000 clones, with 90% observed a single time. Sequencing was done on a sample of peripheral blood. Receptor source: a man aged 55 to 70 with acute or convalescent COVID-19.

The chain has TRBV2 and TRBJ1-1; D call uncertain. Germline V lookup: CDR1 SNHLY, CDR2 FYNNEI. CDR3 length: 13 residues. Trimming removed 3 bases from V and 8 bases from J, with 13 bases in between. The CDR3: CASSDLSGSEAFF. The CDR3 DNA is TGTGCCAGCAGTGATCTCTCCGGGTCGGAAGCTTTCTTT.

This chain connects TRBV3-1 (or the pseudogene TRBV3-2) to TRBJ2-5; TRBD1 matches at 7 bases. CDR3 length: 20 residues. With V trimmed by 4 bases and J by 3 bases, 23 bases remained unmatched. Germline V CDR1 and CDR2: LGHDT, YNNKEL (reference sequence). The CDR3 reads CASSPHYRTGLRNDKETQYF. CDR3 nucleotides: TGTGCCAGCAGCCCCCACTATCGGACAGGCCTACGGAATGATAAAGAGACCCAGTACTTC.

The chain joins TRBV7-2 to TRBJ2-7, with D possibly being TRBD2 (6 bases). Trimming shortened V by 4 bases and J by 2 bases, and 15 bases separated the two germline ends. In germline, CDR1 is SGHTA, CDR2 FQGNSA. This CDR3 contains 15 residues. As DNA, the CDR3 is TGTGCCAGCAGCTCCCCCCGGGACTCTGCCTACGAGCAGTACTTC. Its translation is CASSSPRDSAYEQYF.

This chain uses TRBV6-6 with TRBJ1-1; no clear D gene. V gave up 5 bases and J gave up 2 bases, with 15 bases separating them. Germline V CDR1 and CDR2: MNHNY, SVGAGI (reference sequence). This CDR3 is 15 amino acids long. The CDR3 spells CASSRSPDRNTEAFF. As DNA, the CDR3 is TGTGCCAGCAGTCGGAGTCCCGATCGTAACACTGAAGCTTTCTTT.

The chain's CDR3 is CATSSGVNSHANEKLFF. The CDR3 nucleotides are TGTGCCACCAGCAGCGGGGTAAACAGTCACGCCAATGAAAAACTGTTTTTT. The rearrangement uses TRBV15 and TRBJ1-4; D remains ambiguous. Trimming cost V 3 bases and J 5 bases, with 19 bases left between them. This CDR3 has 17 amino acids. CDR1 is LNHNV, CDR2 YYDKDF, per germline (reference sequence).

This clone was counted a single time. The chain couples TRBV15 to TRBJ1-2, with TRBD1 as a possible D gene (6 bases). The CDR3 extends over 14 amino acids. V was pared by 0 bases and J by 8 bases, with 13 bases between. The V gene's germline CDR1 is LNHNV and CDR2 YYDKDF (reference sequence). CDR3 in amino acids: CATSRDRGGEGYTF. In DNA, the CDR3 is TGTGCCACCAGCAGAGATCGAGGGGGGGAAGGCTACACCTTC.

The V and J genes are TRBV6-5 and TRBJ1-4, with D possibly matching TRBD1 (5 bases). The germline CDR1 and CDR2 sequences are MNHEY and SVGAGI. V lost 5 bases, J lost 8 bases, and 15 bases lay in between. The CDR3 is 14 residues long. CDR3 bases: TGTGCCAGCAGTCCTTGGGGGGAGGGGGAAAAACTGTTTTTT. Protein sequence: CASSPWGEGEKLFF.

The rearrangement uses TRBV19 and TRBJ1-5; TRBD1 is a possible D gene (6 bases). V lost 2 bases, J lost 6 bases, and 11 bases lay in between. Per the germline V gene, CDR1 is LNHDA and CDR2 is SQIVND (reference sequence). The CDR3 contains 14 residues. Here the CDR3 reads CASSIKQGRQPQHF. CDR3 nucleotides: TGTGCCAGTAGTATAAAACAGGGACGTCAGCCCCAGCATTTT.

The chain recombines TRBV19 with TRBJ1-1; D not certain. Trimming took 6 bases from V and 0 from J, leaving 11 bases between them. The germline gives CDR1 LNHDA, CDR2 SQIVND (reference sequence). The CDR3 loop spans 14 amino acids. CDR3 protein: CASRPGQLNTEAFF. The CDR3 DNA reads TGTGCCAGTAGACCAGGTCAATTGAACACTGAAGCTTTCTTT.

The CDR3 DNA is TGTGCCAGCTCAGAACAGGGAGATGTTGGCTACACCTTC. Its protein is CASSEQGDVGYTF. The rearrangement uses TRBV18 and TRBJ1-2; a weak D match, TRBD1 (6 bases). Trimming stripped 5 bases from V and 7 bases from J, with 14 bases between. This CDR3 has 13 residues. From germline, CDR1 is KGHSH and CDR2 LQKENI. Looking up the rest from reference TRBV18 and TRBJ1-2 gives the full variable domain: NAGVMQNPRHLVRRRGQEARLRCSPMKGHSHVYWYRQLPEEGLKFMVYLQKENIIDESGMPKERFSAEFPKEGPSILRIQQVVRGDSAAYFCASSEQGDVGYTFGSGTRLTVV.

This clone occurred a few times. The gene calls are TRBV9 and TRBJ1-2, with D hard to call. Germline CDR1 is SGDLS and CDR2 is YYNGEE. The CDR3 spans 16 residues. V dropped 4 bases and J dropped 4 bases, with 20 bases sitting between them. The CDR3 DNA reads as TGTGCCAGCAGCCCCCGGAACTTGGGAGGCTCCTATGGCTACACCTTC. Translating it yields CASSPRNLGGSYGYTF.

The chain couples TRBV28 to TRBJ2-2; a possible D gene is TRBD1 (6 bases). CDR1 MDHEN and CDR2 SYDVKM come from the germline V gene. The CDR3 sequence is 15 residues long. V lost 6 bases, J lost 0 bases, and 11 bases lay in between. CDR3 bases: TGTGCCAGCAGGGGGGCCCTCGCGAACACCGGGGAGCTGTTTTTT. As protein: CASRGALANTGELFF.

The J gene is TRBJ2-7, the V gene TRBV2; the D gene is possibly TRBD2 (5 bases). Germline V CDR1 and CDR2: SNHLY, FYNNEI. The CDR3 length is 12 residues. V lost 7 bases to trimming and J lost 2 bases, with 9 bases between them. The CDR3 sequence is CASKSGAYEQYF. For the CDR3, the DNA is TGTGCCAGCAAAAGCGGAGCCTACGAGCAGTACTTC. The variable domain in full, with the rest retrieved from reference TRBV2 and TRBJ2-7, is EPEVTQTPSHQVTQMGQEVILRCVPISNHLYFYWYRQILGQKVEFLVSFYNNEISEKSEIFDDQFSVERPDGSNFTLKIRSTKLEDSAMYFCASKSGAYEQYFGPGTRLTVT.

The V gene is TRBV27, the J gene TRBJ1-6; TRBD1 matches 9 bases. After removal of 6 bases from V and 8 bases from J, the junction contained 8 bases not matched to a gene. The CDR3 runs to 15 residues. Germline values: CDR1 MNHEY, CDR2 SMNVEV (reference sequence). In DNA, the CDR3 is TGTGCCAGCAGACAGGGGGCGCTGCTATATTCACCCCTCCACTTT. This translates into CASRQGALLYSPLHF.

The chain carries TRBV7-8 and TRBJ1-1; weak D call: TRBD1 (6 bases). Per the germline V gene, CDR1 is SGHVS and CDR2 is FQNEAQ. V was shortened by 5 bases and J by 1 base, with 14 bases between the two germline ends. The CDR3 runs to 15 residues. CDR3 loop: CASSALWGRNTEAFF. CDR3 DNA: TGTGCCAGCAGCGCATTATGGGGGCGGAACACTGAAGCTTTCTTT.

The rearrangement uses TRBV6-1 and TRBJ2-1, with D maybe TRBD1 (7 bases). V gave up 1 base and J gave up 4 bases, with 14 bases separating them. The germline V gene encodes CDR1 MNHNS and CDR2 SASEGT. The CDR3 has 16 residues. Here the CDR3 reads CASSEGGRGRYNEQFF. CDR3 nucleotides: TGTGCCAGCAGTGAAGGGGGCAGGGGGAGGTACAATGAGCAGTTCTTC.

The chain is built from TRBV5-1 and TRBJ1-4; 7 nucleotides line up with TRBD1. Germline V gene lookup returns CDR1 SGHRS and CDR2 YFSETQ. CDR3 length: 15 residues. The ends lost 0 bases at V and 6 bases at J; junction bases unmatched: 5. CDR3: CASSLGSGGDEKLFF. CDR3 DNA: TGCGCCAGCAGCTTGGGGTCAGGGGGTGATGAAAAACTGTTTTTT.

The chain has TRBV7-8 and TRBJ1-1; a weak D match, TRBD1 (5 bases). This CDR3 is built from 16 residues. The germline gives CDR1 SGHVS, CDR2 FQNEAQ. Trimming removed 5 bases from V and 6 bases from J, with 22 bases in between. The CDR3 region has the DNA TGTGCCAGCAGCCACCGACAGACCTTTACTAGCGCTGAAGCTTTCTTT. This sequence encodes CASSHRQTFTSAEAFF.

The rearrangement joins TRBV6-4 to TRBJ1-1; TRBD1 matches at 8 bases. The trim removed 2 bases at V and 11 bases at J, leaving 4 bases unmatched. In germline, CDR1 is MRHNA, CDR2 SNTAGT. This CDR3 region has 12 residues. This CDR3 is CASSDPTGDAFF. The CDR3 DNA sequence: TGTGCCAGCAGTGACCCGACAGGGGACGCTTTCTTT.

This sequence joins TRBV6-2 or TRBV6-3 and TRBJ1-1, with D hard to call. This CDR3 has 18 residues. Trimming took 6 bases from V and 0 from J, leaving 23 bases between them. Per germline, CDR1 MNHEY and CDR2 SVGEGT. For the CDR3, the DNA is TGTGCCAGCAGCACCTCCTTAATATGGGAGGGCATGAACACTGAAGCTTTCTTT. Amino acids: CASSTSLIWEGMNTEAFF.

The table lists this clone with a few counts. This rearrangement joins TRBV6-4 to TRBJ1-1; a possible D gene is TRBD1 (5 bases). The CDR3 extends over 12 amino acids. Trimming left V 6 bases short and J 0 bases short, with 5 bases between. Germline values: CDR1 MRHNA, CDR2 SNTAGT. The CDR3 protein is CASRGVNTEAFF. CDR3 nucleotides: TGTGCCAGCAGAGGGGTGAACACTGAAGCTTTCTTT.

The chain recombines TRBV10-3 with TRBJ2-7; D is perhaps TRBD2 (5 bases). The CDR3 length is 13 residues. Germline V CDR1 and CDR2: ENHRY, SYGVKD. Trimming removed 4 bases from V and 2 bases from J, with 9 bases in between. The CDR3 spells CAISVEGTYEQYF. CDR3 DNA sequence: TGTGCCATCAGTGTTGAGGGAACCTACGAGCAGTACTTC.

The gene calls are TRBV5-1 and TRBJ1-2; 7 nucleotides align to TRBD1. CDR1 is SGHRS and CDR2 is YFSETQ in the germline V gene. The CDR3 is made up of 15 amino acids. With V trimmed by 0 bases and J by 1 base, 3 bases remained unmatched. CDR3 sequence (DNA): TGCGCCAGCAGCTTGGAGGACAGGAGTAACTATGGCTACACCTTC. This sequence encodes CASSLEDRSNYGYTF.

The table lists this clone with a count of one. The chain has TRBV7-9 and TRBJ1-1, with a tentative D call TRBD1 (6 bases). V gave up 2 bases and J gave up 4 bases, with 8 bases separating them. This CDR3 is built from 13 residues. Germline lookup yields CDR1 SEHNR and CDR2 FQNEAQ (reference sequence). The CDR3 DNA reads as TGTGCCAGCAGCTTACAGGGGAGCACTGAAGCTTTCTTT. The encoded protein is CASSLQGSTEAFF.